The clone carrying this T cell receptor beta chain was recorded a few times. Its antigen is as yet unknown. Looked up from germline, CDR1 is GTSNPN and CDR2 is SVGIG (reference sequence). CDR3 length equals 12 residues. This entry is derived from a study of regulatory T cells in long-lasting Graves disease. Overall study findings and caveats: Newly diagnosed patients had higher TCR diversity than persistent Graves' patients did.

Both iRepertoire HTBI primers and Arm-PCR of CDR3 regions were used to build the TCR beta libraries. TCRdb re-derived calls from the multiplex PCR reads in MiXCR, one entry per CDR3 protein. The sample lists 300,000 to 500,000 distinct CDR3 sequences; less than 25% were seen once. This sample's time point: persistent/refractory GD, antithyroid drugs over 5 years with positive TRAb. The TCR library was made from RNA extracted from PBMCs. The sample here was peripheral blood mononuclear cells (PBMCs), taken when the disease was refractory, from a patient treated with antithyroid drugs. The TCR was taken from a female donor with Graves disease. V usage is TRBV30 and J usage is TRBJ2-5; 7 bases line up with TRBD1. The CDR3 DNA is TGTGCTAGGGGGCATAGTGCCGAGACCCAGTACTTC. Encoded protein: CARGHSAETQYF.